The entry that follows covers one T cell receptor (beta chain) sequence. The antigen remains unidentified. This sample stems from a study of shared clonotypes between healthy human individuals. TCRdb's copy holds only in-frame clones and misses some; the assay was immunoSEQ multiplex PCR. Among more than 550,000 clones listed, 90% were seen once. CDR1 is SGDLS, CDR2 YYNGEE, per germline. Trimming removed 4 bases at V and 1 base at J, with 11 bases between. The CDR3 spans 14 residues. General observations from the study: All-four-donor shared clonotypes had higher generation probabilities than non-shared clonotypes did.

The rearrangement links TRBV9 to TRBJ1-1, with a tentative D call TRBD1 (6 bases). The source is a man in his late teens or twenties in good health. Some clones in this sample may be carry-over from other donors' samples. The sequenced sample was memory CD8+ T cells from PBMCs. The sample's subset: CD45RO+ cells pooled with CCR7-negative TemRA cells. For the CDR3, the DNA is TGTGCCAGCAGCATCCGGACAGAGAACACTGAAGCTTTCTTT. Protein: CASSIRTENTEAFF.